The entry that follows covers one T cell receptor (beta chain) sequence. What this receptor recognizes is not known. No base qualities exist here, and no much larger clone lies one base off it. Relative to germline, V is 5 bases shorter and J is 4 bases shorter, with 18 bases between their ends. The CDR3 contains 15 residues, cysteine and phenylalanine counted. Just CDR3 DNA is preserved here, 45 bases in frame from base 1. Taken from the germline V gene, the CDR1 and CDR2 loops are MNHEY and SVGAGI. Collaborating institutions collected whole blood in K2EDTA tubes following their own protocols. For TCRbeta analysis, collaborators shipped samples in one of three forms: frozen whole blood, isolated PBMCs, or DNA extracted from either of those sample types. The immunoSEQ Assay, a bias-controlled multiplex PCR, was used to amplify TCRbeta CDR3 regions from genomic DNA. In the original analysis: The number of nucleated cells in each sample was estimated from the amplification of reference gene primers within the assay. Sequence reads were collapsed and filtered to measure the absolute abundance of every unique TCRbeta CDR3 rearrangement. For each sample, productive Simpson clonality was calculated by taking the square root of Simpson's diversity index across productive rearrangements. Drawn from immuneACCESS, this table holds only the in-frame rearrangements with V and J called that TCRdb kept. Clones are partly lost; checked studies trace under half to an unresolved V gene and leave the rest unexplained. V and J calls and clone size are as listed in that table; D and trimming were resolved from the DNA. The sample table records around 140,000 clones; roughly 90% of these occur just once. The ten largest clonotypes hold approximately 2% of the sample.

This specimen belongs to a study of blood T cell repertoires in COVID-19 (dated by TCRdb to 2020 to 2021). Study-wide context: Collaborator samples came from the United States, Italy and Spain and covered acute and convalescent phases of COVID-19. Subjects who had been exposed to COVID-19, were actively infected with it, or had recovered from it provided the deeply sampled blood TCRbeta repertoires that made up the dataset. The prospective study material was composed of cDNA or gDNA derived from T cells, B-cell-depleted T cells, or PBMCs. Where available, HLA class I and class II types were taken from metadata supplied by the sample provider and were not determined by assay-based typing. The repertoires were made available in a free public database intended to serve as a resource for research on the immune response to SARS-CoV-2. The sample metadata nearly always contained a de-identified subject ID, COVID-19 status, age in years and sex. Samples came from the ongoing ImmuneRACE study (first 160 participants) plus 1,254 subjects from 6 global collaborators. Paper-wide results and their limitations: Clinical and demographic metadata were provided uncurated, with the amount varying by source and participant.

The sequence derives from a man aged 65 to 85 with active COVID-19. The chain joins TRBV6-5 to TRBJ2-7; a tentative D call is TRBD2 (6 bases match). Sequenced sample: peripheral blood. The nucleotide sequence is given as TGTGCCAGCAGTCAGTCGGGGGACTCCGGTTACGAGCAGTACTTC. Its translation reads: CASSQSGDSGYEQYF.